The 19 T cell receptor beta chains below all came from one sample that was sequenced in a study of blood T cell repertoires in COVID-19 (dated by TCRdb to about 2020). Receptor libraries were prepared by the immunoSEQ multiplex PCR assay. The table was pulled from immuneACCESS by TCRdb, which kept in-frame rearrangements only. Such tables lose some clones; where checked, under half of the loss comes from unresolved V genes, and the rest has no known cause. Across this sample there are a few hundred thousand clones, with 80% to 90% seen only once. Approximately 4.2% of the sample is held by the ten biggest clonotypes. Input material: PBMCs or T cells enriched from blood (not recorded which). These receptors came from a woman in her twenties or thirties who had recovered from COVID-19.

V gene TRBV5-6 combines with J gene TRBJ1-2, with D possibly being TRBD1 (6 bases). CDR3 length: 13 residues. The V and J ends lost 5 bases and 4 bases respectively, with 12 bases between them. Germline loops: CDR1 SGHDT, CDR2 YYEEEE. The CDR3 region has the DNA TGTGCCAGCAGTCAACAGGGACCCTATGGCTACACCTTC. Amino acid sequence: CASSQQGPYGYTF.

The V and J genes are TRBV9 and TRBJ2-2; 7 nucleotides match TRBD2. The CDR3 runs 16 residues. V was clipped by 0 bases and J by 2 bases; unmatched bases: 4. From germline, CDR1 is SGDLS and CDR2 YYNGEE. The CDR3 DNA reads TGTGCCAGCAGCGTAGACCTAGCGGATAACACCGGGGAGCTGTTTTTT. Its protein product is CASSVDLADNTGELFF.

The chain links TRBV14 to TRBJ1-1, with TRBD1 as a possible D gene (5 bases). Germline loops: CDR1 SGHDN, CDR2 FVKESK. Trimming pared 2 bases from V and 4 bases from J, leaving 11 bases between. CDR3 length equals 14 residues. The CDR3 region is CASSQSGAATEAFF. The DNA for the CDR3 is TGTGCCAGCAGCCAAAGTGGGGCCGCCACTGAAGCTTTCTTT.

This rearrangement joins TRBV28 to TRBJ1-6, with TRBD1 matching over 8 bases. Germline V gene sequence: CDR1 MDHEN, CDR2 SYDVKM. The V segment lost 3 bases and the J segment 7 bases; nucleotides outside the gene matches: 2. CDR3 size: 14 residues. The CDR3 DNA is TGTGCCAGCAGTTTGGACAGGGCCAATTCACCCCTCCACTTT. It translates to CASSLDRANSPLHF.

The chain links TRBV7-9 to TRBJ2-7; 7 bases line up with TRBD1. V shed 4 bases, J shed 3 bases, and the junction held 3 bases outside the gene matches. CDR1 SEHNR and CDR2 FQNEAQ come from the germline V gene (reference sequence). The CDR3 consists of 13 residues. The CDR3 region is CASSSGDSYEQYF. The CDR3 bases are TGTGCCAGCAGCTCCGGGGACAGCTACGAGCAGTACTTC.

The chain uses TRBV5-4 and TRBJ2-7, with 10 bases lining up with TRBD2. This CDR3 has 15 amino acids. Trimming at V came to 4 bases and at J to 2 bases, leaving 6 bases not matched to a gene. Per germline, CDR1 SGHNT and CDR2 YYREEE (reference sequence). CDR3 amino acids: CASSLETSGPYEQYF. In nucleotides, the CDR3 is TGTGCCAGCAGCCTGGAGACTAGCGGGCCCTACGAGCAGTACTTC.

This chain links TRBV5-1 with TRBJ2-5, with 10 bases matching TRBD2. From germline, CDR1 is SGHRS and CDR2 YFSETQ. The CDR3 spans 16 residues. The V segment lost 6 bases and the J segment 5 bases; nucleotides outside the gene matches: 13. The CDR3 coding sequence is TGCGCCAGCATAGGGCCGTGGCTAGCGGGGGAGGAGACCCAGTACTTC. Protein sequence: CASIGPWLAGEETQYF.

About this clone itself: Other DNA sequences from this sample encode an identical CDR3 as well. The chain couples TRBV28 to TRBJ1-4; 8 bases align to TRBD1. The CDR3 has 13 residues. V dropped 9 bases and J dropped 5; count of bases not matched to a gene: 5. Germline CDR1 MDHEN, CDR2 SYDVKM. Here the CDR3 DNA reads TGTGCCAGTCGTGGACAGGGCAATGAAAAACTGTTTTTT. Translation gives CASRGQGNEKLFF. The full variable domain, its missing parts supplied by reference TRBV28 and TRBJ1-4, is DVKVTQSSRYLVKRTGEKVFLECVQDMDHENMFWYRQDPGLGLRLIYFSYDVKMKEKGDIPEGYSVSREKKERFSLILESASTNQTSMYLCASRGQGNEKLFFGSGTQLSVL.

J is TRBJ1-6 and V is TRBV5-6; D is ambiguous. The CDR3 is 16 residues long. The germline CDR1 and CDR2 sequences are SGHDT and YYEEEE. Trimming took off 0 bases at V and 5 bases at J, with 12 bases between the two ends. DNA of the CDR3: TGTGCCAGCAGCTTGGGTTTCTTTACAGATAATTCACCCCTCCACTTT. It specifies CASSLGFFTDNSPLHF.

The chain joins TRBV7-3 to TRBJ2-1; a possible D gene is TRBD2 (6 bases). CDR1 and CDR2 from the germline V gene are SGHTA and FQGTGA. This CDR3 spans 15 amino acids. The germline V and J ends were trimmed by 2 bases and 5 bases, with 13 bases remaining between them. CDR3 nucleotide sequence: TGTGCCAGCAGCTTACTCGGGAGTAGCCACAATGAGCAGTTCTTC. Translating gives CASSLLGSSHNEQFF. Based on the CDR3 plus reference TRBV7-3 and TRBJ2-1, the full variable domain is GAGVSQTPSNKVTEKGKYVELRCDPISGHTALYWYRQSLGQGPEFLIYFQGTGAADDSGLPNDRFFAVRPEGSVSTLKIQRTERGDSAVYLCASSLLGSSHNEQFFGPGTRLTVL.

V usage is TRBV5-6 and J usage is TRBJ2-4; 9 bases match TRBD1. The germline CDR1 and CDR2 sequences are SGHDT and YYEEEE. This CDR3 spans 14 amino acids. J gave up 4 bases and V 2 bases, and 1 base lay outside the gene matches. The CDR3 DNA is TGTGCCAGCAGCTTCGGGACAGGGAAAAACATTCAGTACTTC. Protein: CASSFGTGKNIQYF.

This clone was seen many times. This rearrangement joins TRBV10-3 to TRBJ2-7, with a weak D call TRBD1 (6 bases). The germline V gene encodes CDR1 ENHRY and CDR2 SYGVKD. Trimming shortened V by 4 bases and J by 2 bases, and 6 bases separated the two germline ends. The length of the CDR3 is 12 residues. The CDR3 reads CAISGDTYEQYF. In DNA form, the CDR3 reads TGTGCCATCAGTGGGGACACCTACGAGCAGTACTTC.

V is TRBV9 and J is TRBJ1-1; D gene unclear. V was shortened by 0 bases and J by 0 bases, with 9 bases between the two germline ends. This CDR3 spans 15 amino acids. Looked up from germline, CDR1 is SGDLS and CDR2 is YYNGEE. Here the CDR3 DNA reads TGTGCCAGCAGCGTAGCCGGCGGATTGAACACTGAAGCTTTCTTT. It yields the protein CASSVAGGLNTEAFF.

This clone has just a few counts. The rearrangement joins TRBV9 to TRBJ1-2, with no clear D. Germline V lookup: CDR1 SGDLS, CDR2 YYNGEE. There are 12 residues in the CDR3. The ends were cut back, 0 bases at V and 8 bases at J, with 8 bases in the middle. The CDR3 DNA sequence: TGTGCCAGCAGCGTAGAAGGCAGGGGCTACACCTTC. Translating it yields CASSVEGRGYTF.

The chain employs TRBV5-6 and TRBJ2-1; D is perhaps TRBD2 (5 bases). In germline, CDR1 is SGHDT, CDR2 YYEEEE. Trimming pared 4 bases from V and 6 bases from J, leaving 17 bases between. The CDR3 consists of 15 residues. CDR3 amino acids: CASSPEPGSGNEQFF. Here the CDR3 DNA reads TGTGCCAGCAGCCCGGAACCGGGGTCTGGCAATGAGCAGTTCTTC.

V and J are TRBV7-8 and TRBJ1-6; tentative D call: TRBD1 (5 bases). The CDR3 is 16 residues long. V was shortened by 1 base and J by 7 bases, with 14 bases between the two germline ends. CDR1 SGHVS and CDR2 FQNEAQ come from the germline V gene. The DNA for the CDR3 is TGTGCCAGCAGCTTAGATGCGCGGGGCAGGAATTCACCCCTCCACTTT. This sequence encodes CASSLDARGRNSPLHF. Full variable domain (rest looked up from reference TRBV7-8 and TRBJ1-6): GAGVSQSPRYKVAKRGQDVALRCDPISGHVSLFWYQQALGQGPEFLTYFQNEAQLDKSGLPSDRFFAERPEGSVSTLKIQRTQQEDSAVYLCASSLDARGRNSPLHFGNGTRLTVT.

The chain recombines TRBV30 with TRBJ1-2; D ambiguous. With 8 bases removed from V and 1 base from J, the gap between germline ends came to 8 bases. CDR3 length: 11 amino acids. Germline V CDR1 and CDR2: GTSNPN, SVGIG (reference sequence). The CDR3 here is CARRGNYGYTF. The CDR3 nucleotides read TGTGCCCGTCGGGGTAACTATGGCTACACCTTC.

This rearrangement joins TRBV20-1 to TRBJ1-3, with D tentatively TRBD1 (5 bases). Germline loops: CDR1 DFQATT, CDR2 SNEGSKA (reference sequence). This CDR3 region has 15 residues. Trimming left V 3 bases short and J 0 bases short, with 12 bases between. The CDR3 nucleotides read TGCAGTGCTAGTTTCTGGGGCTCCTCTGGAAACACCATATATTTT. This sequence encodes CSASFWGSSGNTIYF.

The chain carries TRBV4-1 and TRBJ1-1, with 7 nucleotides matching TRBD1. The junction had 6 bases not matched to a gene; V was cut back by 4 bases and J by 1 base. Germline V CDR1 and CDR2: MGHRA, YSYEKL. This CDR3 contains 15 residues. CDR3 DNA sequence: TGCGCCAGCAGCCCAAGGGGACAGACGAACACTGAAGCTTTCTTT. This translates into CASSPRGQTNTEAFF.